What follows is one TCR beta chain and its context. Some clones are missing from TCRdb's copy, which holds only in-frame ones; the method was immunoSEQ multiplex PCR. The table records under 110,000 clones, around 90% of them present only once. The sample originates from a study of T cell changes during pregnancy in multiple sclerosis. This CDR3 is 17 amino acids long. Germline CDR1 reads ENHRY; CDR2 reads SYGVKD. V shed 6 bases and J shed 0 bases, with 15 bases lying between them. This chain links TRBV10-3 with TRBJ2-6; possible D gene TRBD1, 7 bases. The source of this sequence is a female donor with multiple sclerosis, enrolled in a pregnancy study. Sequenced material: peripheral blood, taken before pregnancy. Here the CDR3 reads CAISAGQSHSGANVLTF. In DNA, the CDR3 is TGTGCCATCAGCGCGGGACAGAGTCACTCTGGGGCCAACGTCCTGACTTTC.